This T cell receptor (beta chain) emerged from a study of T cells after yellow fever vaccination. CDR3 length: 19 amino acids. J was trimmed by 3 bases and V by 5 bases; bases with no gene match: 13. Germline values: CDR1 SGHDN, CDR2 FVKESK. TCRdb used MiXCR to reprocess the 5' RACE reads, holding one entry per CDR3 protein. This table holds 180,000 or so distinct CDR3 sequences, approximately 10% found once. The chain has TRBV14 and TRBJ2-3; 14 nucleotides line up with TRBD2. The material sequenced was CD8+ T cells sorted from PBMCs, taken 15 days after the yellow fever booster vaccination. The source is a man between 18 and 29 years old who received the YFV17D yellow fever vaccine. The CDR3 coding sequence is TGTGCCAGCAGCTTGGGGCCGGGACTAGCGGGGGTCCGGACAGATACGCAGTATTTT. It is translated as CASSLGPGLAGVRTDTQYF.